This T cell receptor (beta chain) was sequenced for a study of PD-L1 blockade in urothelial cancer. Study-level background: When blood samples were assessed, the median T cell count was approximately 140,000. Broader study findings: Patients who had durable benefit saw their tumor-associated blood clones expand more at 3 weeks.

A note on this clone: Its antigen remains unknown.

Sequencing was performed with immunoSEQ multiplex PCR; in TCRdb, only in-frame clones are kept and a portion is missing. The sample consists of about 86,000 clones, about 85% of them appearing once. After removal of 6 bases from V and 4 bases from J, the junction contained 11 bases not matched to a gene. The CDR3 contains 15 residues. The germline V gene encodes CDR1 MDHEN and CDR2 SYDVKM. Indicated time point: pretreatment peripheral blood. The patients had locally advanced or metastatic urothelial carcinoma. Patients each gave 1 to 8 samples, pretreatment and on-treatment. This chain uses TRBV28 with TRBJ2-5, with 7 bases lining up with TRBD2. Specimen: PBMCs, collected around atezolizumab (anti-PD-L1) treatment. The TCR originated in a man aged 60 to 75 with urothelial cancer. The CDR3 here is CASSVGAGLGETQYF. The CDR3 nucleotides read TGTGCCAGCAGCGTCGGAGCGGGATTGGGAGAGACCCAGTACTTC. Drawing the rest from reference TRBV28 and TRBJ2-5, the complete variable domain is DVKVTQSSRYLVKRTGEKVFLECVQDMDHENMFWYRQDPGLGLRLIYFSYDVKMKEKGDIPEGYSVSREKKERFSLILESASTNQTSMYLCASSVGAGLGETQYFGPGTRLLVL.